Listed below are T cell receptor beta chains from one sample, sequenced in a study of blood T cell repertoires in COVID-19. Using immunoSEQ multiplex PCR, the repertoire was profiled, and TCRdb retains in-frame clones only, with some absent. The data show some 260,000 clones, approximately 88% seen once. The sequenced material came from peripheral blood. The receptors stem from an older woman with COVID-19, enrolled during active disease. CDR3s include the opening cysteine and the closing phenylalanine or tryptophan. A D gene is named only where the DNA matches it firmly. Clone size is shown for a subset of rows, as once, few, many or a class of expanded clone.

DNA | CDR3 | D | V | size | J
TGCGCCAGCAGCTCGGGGGACAGGGGAAACACCATATATTTT | CASSSGDRGNTIYF | TRBD1 | TRBV5-1 | NA | TRBJ1-3
TGTGCCAGTAGTCCTAGCGGACCAGATACGCAGTATTTT | CASSPSGPDTQYF | TRBD2 | TRBV19 | NA | TRBJ2-3
TGTGCCAGCAATTACGACCTTCTAGGACAGGGAGAAACTAATGAAAAACTGTTTTTT | CASNYDLLGQGETNEKLFF | TRBD1 | TRBV2 | once | TRBJ1-4
TGTGCCACCGACAGAATGAACAATCAGCCCCAGCATTTT | CATDRMNNQPQHF | NA | TRBV19 | NA | TRBJ1-5
TGTGCCAGCAGCCCCAGACCGACAGGGGGCGCTTCTAACTATGGCTACACCTTC | CASSPRPTGGASNYGYTF | TRBD1 | TRBV7-8 | NA | TRBJ1-2
TGTGCCACTGAGGAACGACAGGGTAAAAACATTCAGTACTTC | CATEERQGKNIQYF | TRBD1 | TRBV10-3 | few | TRBJ2-4
TGTGCCAGTAGGGCGGGAGGGCCGAGGAATGAGCAGTTCTTC | CASRAGGPRNEQFF | TRBD2 | TRBV19 | once | TRBJ2-1
TGTGCCAGCAGTGAAGACCGTTGGACAGACAGCACAGATACGCAGTATTTT | CASSEDRWTDSTDTQYF | NA | TRBV6-1 | NA | TRBJ2-3
TGTGCCAGCAGCGTAGATTTGGGCTGGGGCTACACCTTC | CASSVDLGWGYTF | NA | TRBV9 | NA | TRBJ1-2
TGTGCCAGCAGGCCCAACATGGTGATATCCTATAATTCACCCCTCCACTTT | CASRPNMVISYNSPLHF | NA | TRBV28 | NA | TRBJ1-6
TGCGCCAGCAGCCTACAGGGACTAGCGGGAGTTGAATACGAGCAGTACTTC | CASSLQGLAGVEYEQYF | TRBD2 | TRBV4-1 | NA | TRBJ2-7
TGTGCCAGCAGCTCAAACAGGGGGAGCGGGCCAGATACGCAGTATTTT | CASSSNRGSGPDTQYF | TRBD1 | TRBV5-4 | once | TRBJ2-3
TGCGCCAGCAGCTTGGCCGGGACTATCTACGAGCAGTACTTC | CASSLAGTIYEQYF | TRBD2 | TRBV5-1 | NA | TRBJ2-7
TGTGCCTGGAGTGTGTCATTGTACACTGAAGCTTTCTTT | CAWSVSLYTEAFF | NA | TRBV30 | NA | TRBJ1-1
TGTGCCAGCACCCGGACAGGGGTGGACGGGGAGCTGTTTTTT | CASTRTGVDGELFF | TRBD1 | TRBV9 | NA | TRBJ2-2
TGTGCCAGCAGCCAAGCCAGGGGCAGTGAAGCTTTCTTT | CASSQARGSEAFF | NA | TRBV3-1/TRBV3-2 | once | TRBJ1-1
TGCGCCAGCAGCCCTAGGACAGGGGGCGCATACGAGCAGTACTTC | CASSPRTGGAYEQYF | TRBD1 | TRBV5-1 | NA | TRBJ2-7
TGCAGCGTTGGGGGGCGTACCGGGGAGCTGTTTTTT | CSVGGRTGELFF | NA | TRBV29-1 | NA | TRBJ2-2
TGCAGTGCCGTCCCAGCGAACGAGCAGTACTTC | CSAVPANEQYF | NA | TRBV20-1 | NA | TRBJ2-7
TGTGCCAGCAGCCTTGACTGGAACACCGGGGAGCTGTTTTTT | CASSLDWNTGELFF | NA | TRBV3-1/TRBV3-2 | once | TRBJ2-2
TGCGCCAGCAGCCAAGGGGGGACAGTGGATGAAAAACTGTTTTTT | CASSQGGTVDEKLFF | TRBD1 | TRBV4-3 | NA | TRBJ1-4
TGTGCCAGCAGCTTGATAGTGGAGAGCACCGGGGAGCTGTTTTTT | CASSLIVESTGELFF | NA | TRBV11-2 | few | TRBJ2-2
TGTGCCACCAGCAGAATTCTAGACAGGACCAAAAACATTCAGTACTTC | CATSRILDRTKNIQYF | NA | TRBV15 | NA | TRBJ2-4
TGTGCCAGTAAAGGACAGGGCCTCGATGAGCAGTTCTTC | CASKGQGLDEQFF | TRBD1 | TRBV19 | NA | TRBJ2-1
TGTGCCAGCAGTTTAGTTACCGGTGGCGGGATAGAGACCCAGTACTTC | CASSLVTGGGIETQYF | NA | TRBV28 | NA | TRBJ2-5
TGTGCCAGAAGCTTGTGGGGGGCCCTGACTAGCGGGAAGGACGAGCAGTACTTC | CARSLWGALTSGKDEQYF | TRBD2 | TRBV5-3 | NA | TRBJ2-7
TGTGCCAGCAAGGCCAGGGACTCCTATAATTCACCCCTCCACTTT | CASKARDSYNSPLHF | NA | TRBV2 | NA | TRBJ1-6
TGTGCCAGCAGCCCCGGACTAGCGGGAGGGTTGTACGAGCAGTACTTC | CASSPGLAGGLYEQYF | TRBD2 | TRBV11-2 | NA | TRBJ2-7
TGTGCCAGCAGCTTAATTTCCGGACAGGGGCCAGATACGCAGTATTTT | CASSLISGQGPDTQYF | TRBD1 | TRBV7-6 | NA | TRBJ2-3
TGTGCCAGCAGCTTTGAGCAGTCTAGACCCTATGGCTACACCTTC | CASSFEQSRPYGYTF | NA | TRBV5-6 | NA | TRBJ1-2
TGCGCCAGCAGCCCCGCTGGTACTCAGGGGATGCGTCAGCCCCAGCATTTT | CASSPAGTQGMRQPQHF | NA | TRBV4-1 | NA | TRBJ1-5
TGTGCCACCAGGGCACAGGGTGGCACTGAAGCTTTCTTT | CATRAQGGTEAFF | NA | TRBV24-1 | NA | TRBJ1-1
TGCGCCAGCAGCTTGGCCGGGGACAACTCCTACGAGCAGTACTTC | CASSLAGDNSYEQYF | NA | TRBV5-1 | NA | TRBJ2-7
TGTGCCAGCAGTGAAACAGGGGGTATCTACGAGCAGTACTTC | CASSETGGIYEQYF | TRBD1 | TRBV6-1 | NA | TRBJ2-7
TGTGCCATCAGTGAGCATCAGGGGGGCTTTGGGGCCAACGTCCTGACTTTC | CAISEHQGGFGANVLTF | NA | TRBV10-3 | NA | TRBJ2-6
TGTGCCAGCAGCCTACAATACACTGAAGCTTTCTTT | CASSLQYTEAFF | NA | TRBV3-1/TRBV3-2 | NA | TRBJ1-1
TGTGCCAGCAGTTTGGGGCAGAGGTATGGCTACACCTTC | CASSLGQRYGYTF | NA | TRBV12-3/TRBV12-4 | NA | TRBJ1-2
TGTGCCAGCAGCTGTCGGAGCCCCAGCAAAACCTACGAGCAGTACTTC | CASSCRSPSKTYEQYF | NA | TRBV12-1 | NA | TRBJ2-7
TGTGCCAGCAGCCTACAGGGTGGACAGCCCCAGCATTTT | CASSLQGGQPQHF | NA | TRBV7-9 | NA | TRBJ1-5
TGTGCCAGCAGCCCCCGACGGGGAAATGAAAAACTGTTTTTT | CASSPRRGNEKLFF | NA | TRBV9 | NA | TRBJ1-4
TGTGCCAGCAGCCAATCGGACAGGGACACCGGGGAGCTGTTTTTT | CASSQSDRDTGELFF | TRBD1 | TRBV14 | NA | TRBJ2-2
TGCGCCAGCAGCCCGGGATTGAATAGCAATCAGCCCCAGCATTTT | CASSPGLNSNQPQHF | NA | TRBV4-1 | NA | TRBJ1-5
TGCAGCGTCCACTTGACAGGACAATTCACCGGGGAGCTGTTTTTT | CSVHLTGQFTGELFF | NA | TRBV29-1 | few | TRBJ2-2
TGTGCCTGGAGTGTACGGGCAGGGTCGGCTTTCTTT | CAWSVRAGSAFF | NA | TRBV30 | NA | TRBJ1-1
TGTGCCAGCAGCTTGGACAGCTATGGCTACACCTTC | CASSLDSYGYTF | NA | TRBV5-4 | NA | TRBJ1-2
TGTGCCAGTAGTACCAGCAGCCTAGCGGGAGTAGGAGCGACCTACGAGCAGTACTTC | CASSTSSLAGVGATYEQYF | TRBD2 | TRBV19 | NA | TRBJ2-7
TGTGCCAGCAGTGAAGACCAGGGGGCGTCCTATGGCTACACCTTC | CASSEDQGASYGYTF | TRBD1 | TRBV6-1 | NA | TRBJ1-2
TGCGCCAGCAGCTTGGAAGGTAGAGGGACCTACGAGCAGTACTTC | CASSLEGRGTYEQYF | NA | TRBV5-1 | NA | TRBJ2-7
TGTGCCAGCAGTTTATCTGGAGTTTCCGAGCAGTACTTC | CASSLSGVSEQYF | NA | TRBV27 | NA | TRBJ2-7
TGTGCCAGTAGTATACGGGGGAACTATGGCTACACCTTC | CASSIRGNYGYTF | NA | TRBV19 | NA | TRBJ1-2
TGTGCCAGCAGTTTCGGACAGGGTATCGAGACCCAGTACTTC | CASSFGQGIETQYF | TRBD1 | TRBV7-9 | NA | TRBJ2-5
TGTGCCAGCACCCCCCGCGGCAACAAGCAGCCCCAGCATTTT | CASTPRGNKQPQHF | NA | TRBV6-5 | NA | TRBJ1-5
TGTGCCAGCTCTCTTGAAAGACTATCGGATACGCAGTATTTT | CASSLERLSDTQYF | NA | TRBV18 | many | TRBJ2-3